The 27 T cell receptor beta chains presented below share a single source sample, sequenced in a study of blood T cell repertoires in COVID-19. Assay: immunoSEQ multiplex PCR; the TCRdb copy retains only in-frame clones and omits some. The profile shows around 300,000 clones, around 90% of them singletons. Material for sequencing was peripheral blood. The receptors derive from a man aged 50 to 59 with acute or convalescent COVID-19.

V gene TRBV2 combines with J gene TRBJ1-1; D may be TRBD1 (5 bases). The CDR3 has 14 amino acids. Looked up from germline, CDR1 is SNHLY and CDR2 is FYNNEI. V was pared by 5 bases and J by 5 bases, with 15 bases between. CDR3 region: CASSTGAGGTEAFF. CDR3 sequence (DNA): TGTGCCAGCAGTACAGGTGCCGGGGGGACTGAAGCTTTCTTT.

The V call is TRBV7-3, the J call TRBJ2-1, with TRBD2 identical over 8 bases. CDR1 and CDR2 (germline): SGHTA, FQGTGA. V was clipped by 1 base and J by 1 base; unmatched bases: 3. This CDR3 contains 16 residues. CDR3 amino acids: CASSLSGGISYNEQFF. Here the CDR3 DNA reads TGTGCCAGCAGCTTAAGCGGGGGGATTTCCTACAATGAGCAGTTCTTC.

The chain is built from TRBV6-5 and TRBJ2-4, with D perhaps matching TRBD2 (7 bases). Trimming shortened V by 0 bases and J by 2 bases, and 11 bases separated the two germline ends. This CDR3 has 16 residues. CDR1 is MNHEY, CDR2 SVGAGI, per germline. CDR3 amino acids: CASSYSRGGSKNIQYF. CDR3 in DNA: TGTGCCAGCAGTTACTCGAGGGGGGGATCCAAAAACATTCAGTACTTC.

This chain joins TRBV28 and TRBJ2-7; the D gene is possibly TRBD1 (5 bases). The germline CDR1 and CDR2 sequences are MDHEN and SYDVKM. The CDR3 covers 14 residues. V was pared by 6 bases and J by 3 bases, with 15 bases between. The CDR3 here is CASSLRAPSYEQYF. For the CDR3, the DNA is TGTGCCAGCAGCCTCAGGGCCCCTAGCTACGAGCAGTACTTC.

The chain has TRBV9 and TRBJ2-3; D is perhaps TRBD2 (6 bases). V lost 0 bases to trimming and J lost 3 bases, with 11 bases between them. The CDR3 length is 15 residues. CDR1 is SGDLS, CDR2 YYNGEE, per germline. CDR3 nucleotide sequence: TGTGCCAGCAGCGTAGGTCGCGGGGCTACAGATACGCAGTATTTT. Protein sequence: CASSVGRGATDTQYF.

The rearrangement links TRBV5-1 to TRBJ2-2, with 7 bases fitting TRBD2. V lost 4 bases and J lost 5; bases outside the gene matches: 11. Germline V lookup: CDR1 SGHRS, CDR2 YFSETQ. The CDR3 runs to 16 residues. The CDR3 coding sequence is TGCGCCAGCAGCCGGGCCTGGGAGGGTGGAACCGGGGAGCTGTTTTTT. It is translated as CASSRAWEGGTGELFF.

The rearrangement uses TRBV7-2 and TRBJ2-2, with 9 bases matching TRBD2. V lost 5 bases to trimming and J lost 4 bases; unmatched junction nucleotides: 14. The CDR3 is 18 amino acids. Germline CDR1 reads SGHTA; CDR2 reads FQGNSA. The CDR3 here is CASSPPAGGLGGTGELFF. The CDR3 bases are TGTGCCAGCAGCCCACCAGCGGGGGGACTGGGGGGCACCGGGGAGCTGTTTTTT.

CDR3 protein: CSVESGGKNIQYF. The CDR3 DNA reads as TGCAGCGTCGAGAGTGGGGGGAAAAACATTCAGTACTTC. The chain carries TRBV29-1 and TRBJ2-4; the D gene is possibly TRBD2 (6 bases). Trimming stripped 6 bases from V and 4 bases from J, with 13 bases between. CDR3 size: 13 residues. CDR1 SQVTM and CDR2 ANQGSEA come from the germline V gene.

CDR3 sequence (DNA): TGCGCCAGCAACCTAGACCCAAACACTGAAGCTTTCTTT. Translation gives CASNLDPNTEAFF. V usage is TRBV5-1 and J usage is TRBJ1-1; D call uncertain. With 6 bases removed from V and 2 bases from J, the gap between germline ends came to 11 bases. The CDR3 sequence is 13 residues long. Germline assignment: CDR1 SGHRS and CDR2 YFSETQ.

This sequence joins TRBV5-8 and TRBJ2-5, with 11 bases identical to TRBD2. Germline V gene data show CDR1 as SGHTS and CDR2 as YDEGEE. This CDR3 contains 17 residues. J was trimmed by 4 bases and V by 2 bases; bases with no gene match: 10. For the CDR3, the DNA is TGTGCCAGCAGCTTTCGGACTAGCGGGTTGGGGAGAGAGACCCAGTACTTC. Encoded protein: CASSFRTSGLGRETQYF.

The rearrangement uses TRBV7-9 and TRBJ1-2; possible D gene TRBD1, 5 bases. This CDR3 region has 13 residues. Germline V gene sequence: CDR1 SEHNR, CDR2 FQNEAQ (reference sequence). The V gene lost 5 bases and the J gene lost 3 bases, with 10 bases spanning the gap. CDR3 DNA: TGTGCCAGCAGCGCCGGCAGGGACTATGGCTACACCTTC. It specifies CASSAGRDYGYTF. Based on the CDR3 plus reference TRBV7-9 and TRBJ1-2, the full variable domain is DTGVSQNPRHKITKRGQNVTFRCDPISEHNRLYWYRQTLGQGPEFLTYFQNEAQLEKSRLLSDRFSAERPKGSFSTLEIQRTEQGDSAMYLCASSAGRDYGYTFGSGTRLTVV.

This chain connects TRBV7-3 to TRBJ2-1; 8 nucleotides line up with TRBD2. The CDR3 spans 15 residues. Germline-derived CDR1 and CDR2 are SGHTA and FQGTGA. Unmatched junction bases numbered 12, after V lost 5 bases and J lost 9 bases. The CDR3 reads CASSTNVGGEGEQFF. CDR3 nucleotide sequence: TGTGCCAGCAGCACTAACGTCGGGGGGGAAGGTGAGCAGTTCTTC.

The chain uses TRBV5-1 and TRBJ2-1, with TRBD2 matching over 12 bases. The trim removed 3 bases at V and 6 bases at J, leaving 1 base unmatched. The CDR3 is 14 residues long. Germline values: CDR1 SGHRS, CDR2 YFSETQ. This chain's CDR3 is CASSSGLAGNEQFF. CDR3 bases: TGCGCCAGCAGCTCGGGACTAGCGGGCAATGAGCAGTTCTTC.

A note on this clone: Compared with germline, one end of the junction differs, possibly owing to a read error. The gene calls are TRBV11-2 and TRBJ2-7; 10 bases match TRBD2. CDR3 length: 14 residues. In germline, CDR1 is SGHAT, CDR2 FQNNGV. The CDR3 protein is CASNLAGGSYEQYF. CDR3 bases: TGTGCCAGCAACTTAGCGGGGGGCTCCTACGAGCAGTACTTC.

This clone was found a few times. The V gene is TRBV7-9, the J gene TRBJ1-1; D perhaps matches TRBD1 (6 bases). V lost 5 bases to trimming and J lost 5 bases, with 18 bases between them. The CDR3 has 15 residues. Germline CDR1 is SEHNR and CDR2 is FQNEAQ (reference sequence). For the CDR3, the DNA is TGTGCCAGCAGCCCCCCGACAGGAAGAGGGACTGAAGCTTTCTTT. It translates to CASSPPTGRGTEAFF. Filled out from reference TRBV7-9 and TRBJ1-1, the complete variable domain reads DTGVSQNPRHKITKRGQNVTFRCDPISEHNRLYWYRQTLGQGPEFLTYFQNEAQLEKSRLLSDRFSAERPKGSFSTLEIQRTEQGDSAMYLCASSPPTGRGTEAFFGQGTRLTVV.

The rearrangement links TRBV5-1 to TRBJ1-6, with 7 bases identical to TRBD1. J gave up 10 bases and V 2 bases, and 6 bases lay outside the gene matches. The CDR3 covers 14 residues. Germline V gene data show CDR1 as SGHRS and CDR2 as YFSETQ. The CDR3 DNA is TGCGCCAGCAGCTTCGGGACGGACAGGTCACCCCTCCACTTT. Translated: CASSFGTDRSPLHF.

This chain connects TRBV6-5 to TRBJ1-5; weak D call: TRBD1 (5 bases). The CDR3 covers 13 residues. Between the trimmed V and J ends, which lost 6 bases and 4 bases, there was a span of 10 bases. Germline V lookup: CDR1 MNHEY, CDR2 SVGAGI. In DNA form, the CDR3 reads TGTGCCAGCAGGACGGGGGGAAATCAGCCCCAGCATTTT. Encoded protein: CASRTGGNQPQHF.

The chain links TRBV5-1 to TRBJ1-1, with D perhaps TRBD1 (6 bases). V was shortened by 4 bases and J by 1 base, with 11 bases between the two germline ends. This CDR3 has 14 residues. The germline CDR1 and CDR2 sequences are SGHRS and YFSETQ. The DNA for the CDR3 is TGCGCCAGCAGCCAGGGAGGGGGGAACACTGAAGCTTTCTTT. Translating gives CASSQGGGNTEAFF.

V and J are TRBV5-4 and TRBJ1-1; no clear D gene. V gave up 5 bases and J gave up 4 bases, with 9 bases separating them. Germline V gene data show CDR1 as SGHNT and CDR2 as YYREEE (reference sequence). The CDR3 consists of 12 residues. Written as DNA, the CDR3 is TGTGCCAGCAGAACCGAGGGCACTGAAGCTTTCTTT. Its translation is CASRTEGTEAFF. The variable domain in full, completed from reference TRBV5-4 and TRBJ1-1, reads ETGVTQSPTHLIKTRGQQVTLRCSSQSGHNTVSWYQQALGQGPQFIFQYYREEENGRGNFPPRFSGLQFPNYSSELNVNALELDDSALYLCASRTEGTEAFFGQGTRLTVV.

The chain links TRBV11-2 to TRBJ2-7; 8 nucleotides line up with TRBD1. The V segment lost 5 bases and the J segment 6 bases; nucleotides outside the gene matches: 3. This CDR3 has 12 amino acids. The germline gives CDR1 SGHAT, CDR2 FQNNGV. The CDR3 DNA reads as TGTGCCAGCAGCACAGGACAGGGCGAGCAGTACTTC. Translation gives CASSTGQGEQYF.

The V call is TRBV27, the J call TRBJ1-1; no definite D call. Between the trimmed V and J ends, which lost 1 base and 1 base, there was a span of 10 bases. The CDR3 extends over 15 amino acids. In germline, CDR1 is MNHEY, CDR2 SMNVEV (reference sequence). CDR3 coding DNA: TGTGCCAGCAGTTTATTCTGGGAGGAGAACACTGAAGCTTTCTTT. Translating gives CASSLFWEENTEAFF.

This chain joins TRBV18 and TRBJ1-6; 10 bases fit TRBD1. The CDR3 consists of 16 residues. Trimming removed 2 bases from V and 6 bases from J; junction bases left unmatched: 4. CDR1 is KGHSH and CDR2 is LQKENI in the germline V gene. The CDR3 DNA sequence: TGTGCCAGCTCACCAGTCGGACAGGGGGTTAATTCACCCCTCCACTTT. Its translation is CASSPVGQGVNSPLHF.

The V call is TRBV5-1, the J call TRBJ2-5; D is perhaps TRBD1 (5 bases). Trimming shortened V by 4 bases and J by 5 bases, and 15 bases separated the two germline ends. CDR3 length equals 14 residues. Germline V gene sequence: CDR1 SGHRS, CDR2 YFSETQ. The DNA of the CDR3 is TGCGCCAGCAGCGGCCAGGGCCATGGGGAGACCCAGTACTTC. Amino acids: CASSGQGHGETQYF. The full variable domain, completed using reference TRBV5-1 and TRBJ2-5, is KAGVTQTPRYLIKTRGQQVTLSCSPISGHRSVSWYQQTPGQGLQFLFEYFSETQRNKGNFPGRFSGRQFSNSRSEMNVSTLELGDSALYLCASSGQGHGETQYFGPGTRLLVL.

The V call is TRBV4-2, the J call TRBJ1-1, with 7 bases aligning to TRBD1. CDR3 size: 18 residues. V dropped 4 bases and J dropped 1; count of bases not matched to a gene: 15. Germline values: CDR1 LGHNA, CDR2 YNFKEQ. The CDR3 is CASSPERQGAVRNTEAFF. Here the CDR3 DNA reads TGTGCCAGCAGCCCTGAAAGACAGGGTGCCGTTCGGAACACTGAAGCTTTCTTT.

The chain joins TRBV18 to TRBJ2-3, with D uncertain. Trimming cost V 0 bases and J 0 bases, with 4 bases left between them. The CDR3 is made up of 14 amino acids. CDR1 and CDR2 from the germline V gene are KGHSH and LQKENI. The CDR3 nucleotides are TGTGCCAGCTCACCACCCACTAGCACAGATACGCAGTATTTT. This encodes CASSPPTSTDTQYF.

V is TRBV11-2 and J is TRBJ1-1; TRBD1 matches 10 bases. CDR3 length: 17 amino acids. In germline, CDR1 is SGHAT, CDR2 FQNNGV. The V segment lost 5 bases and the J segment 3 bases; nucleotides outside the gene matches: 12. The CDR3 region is CASSPLGQGLRDTEAFF. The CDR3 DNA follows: TGTGCCAGCAGCCCCCTGGGACAGGGGTTACGGGACACTGAAGCTTTCTTT.

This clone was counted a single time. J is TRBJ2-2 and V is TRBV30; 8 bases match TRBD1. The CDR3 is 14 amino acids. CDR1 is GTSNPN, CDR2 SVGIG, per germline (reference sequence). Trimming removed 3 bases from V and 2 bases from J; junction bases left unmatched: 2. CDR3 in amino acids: CAWRGQANTGELFF. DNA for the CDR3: TGTGCCTGGAGGGGACAGGCCAACACCGGGGAGCTGTTTTTT.